This T cell receptor (beta chain) was identified during a study of T-cell reconstitution after alpha-beta-depleted transplantation in children. There are 14 residues in the CDR3. The V end was cut by 1 base, the J end by 7 bases, with 13 bases between. Germline CDR1 is MGHRA and CDR2 is YSYEKL. The authors prepared the TCRbeta library with unique molecular identifiers. TCRdb reanalysed the PCR reads using MiXCR and keeps one entry per CDR3 protein. Among 780,000 or so distinct CDR3 sequences listed, roughly 15% were seen once. This clonotype was observed at least ten times. The gene calls are TRBV4-1 and TRBJ2-5; D unclear. This TCR derives from a male patient between 5 and 17 years old who had a stem cell transplant for acute lymphoblastic leukemia, so the T cells may come from the graft donor. This sample comprised PBMCs, mostly from graft donor cells, obtained 360 days after TCRalphabeta/CD19-depleted stem cell transplant. DNA for the CDR3: TGCGCCAGCAGCCAAGGGCCAGGCCTGCGGACCCAGTACTTC. Translation: CASSQGPGLRTQYF.